These T cell receptor beta chains were read from a single sample in a study of cytomegalovirus exposure and HLA in healthy donors. TCRdb keeps only in-frame clones here, not all; method: immunoSEQ multiplex PCR. The profile shows about 150,000 clones, 88% of them singletons. Sequencing used PBMCs. Receptors were obtained from a man between 18 and 29 years old in good health and CMV-seronegative. Each CDR3 is given with its conserved first and last residue. Each record gives: J gene, V gene, clone size, D gene, CDR3 protein, CDR3 DNA. D genes are given only for firm matches. Where a row states a size, it is once, few, many or the class of an expanded clone; other rows omit it.

J gene: TRBJ2-7
V gene: TRBV7-9
clone size: once
D gene: -
CDR3 protein: CASSLGAEQYF
CDR3 DNA: TGTGCCAGCAGCTTGGGGGCCGAGCAGTACTTC

J gene: TRBJ2-7
V gene: TRBV7-6
clone size: -
D gene: TRBD2
CDR3 protein: CASSPASGSTGSSYEQYF
CDR3 DNA: TGTGCCAGCAGCCCGGCTAGCGGGAGTACCGGGAGCTCCTACGAGCAGTACTTC

J gene: TRBJ1-2
V gene: TRBV19
clone size: -
D gene: -
CDR3 protein: CASSIGGANYGYTF
CDR3 DNA: TGTGCCAGTAGTATTGGCGGAGCTAACTATGGCTACACCTTC

J gene: TRBJ2-7
V gene: TRBV11-3
clone size: once
D gene: -
CDR3 protein: CASSLGTGTFYEQYF
CDR3 DNA: TGTGCCAGCAGCTTAGGCACGGGAACGTTCTACGAGCAGTACTTC

J gene: TRBJ1-2
V gene: TRBV11-2
clone size: once
D gene: TRBD1
CDR3 protein: CASSGEHRGTYGYTF
CDR3 DNA: TGTGCCAGCAGCGGAGAGCACAGGGGAACCTATGGCTACACCTTC

J gene: TRBJ2-5
V gene: TRBV5-1
clone size: -
D gene: TRBD2
CDR3 protein: CASSLASGGPGETQYF
CDR3 DNA: TGCGCCAGCAGCTTGGCAAGCGGGGGGCCGGGGGAGACCCAGTACTTC

J gene: TRBJ1-5
V gene: TRBV6-1
clone size: -
D gene: -
CDR3 protein: CASSDDPAPGGHQPQHF
CDR3 DNA: TGTGCCAGCAGTGACGACCCTGCCCCGGGGGGACATCAGCCCCAGCATTTT

J gene: TRBJ2-2
V gene: TRBV5-1
clone size: -
D gene: -
CDR3 protein: CASSLGLNANTGELFF
CDR3 DNA: TGCGCCAGCAGCTTAGGACTTAACGCGAACACCGGGGAGCTGTTTTTT

J gene: TRBJ2-5
V gene: TRBV7-9
clone size: -
D gene: -
CDR3 protein: CASSLGLETQYF
CDR3 DNA: TGTGCCAGCAGCTTAGGGCTAGAGACCCAGTACTTC

J gene: TRBJ2-7
V gene: TRBV19
clone size: -
D gene: -
CDR3 protein: CASSIPGDWYEQYF
CDR3 DNA: TGTGCCAGTAGTATACCGGGGGACTGGTACGAGCAGTACTTC

J gene: TRBJ2-1
V gene: TRBV29-1
clone size: -
D gene: TRBD2
CDR3 protein: CSVESGTSGDNEQFF
CDR3 DNA: TGCAGCGTTGAGAGTGGGACTAGCGGAGACAATGAGCAGTTCTTC

J gene: TRBJ2-1
V gene: TRBV4-1
clone size: -
D gene: -
CDR3 protein: CASSQGGGGRFF
CDR3 DNA: TGCGCCAGCAGCCAAGGAGGAGGGGGCCGGTTCTTC

J gene: TRBJ1-3
V gene: TRBV7-2
clone size: -
D gene: -
CDR3 protein: CASSWAGTPATGNTIYF
CDR3 DNA: TGTGCCAGCAGCTGGGCCGGGACACCTGCGACTGGAAACACCATATATTTT

J gene: TRBJ1-4
V gene: TRBV18
clone size: -
D gene: TRBD1
CDR3 protein: CASSRGQDNEKLFF
CDR3 DNA: TGTGCCAGCTCGAGGGGACAGGATAATGAAAAACTGTTTTTT

J gene: TRBJ1-1
V gene: TRBV7-2
clone size: -
D gene: -
CDR3 protein: CASSLDRFGGYTEAFF
CDR3 DNA: TGTGCCAGCAGCTTAGACCGTTTCGGGGGATACACTGAAGCTTTCTTT

J gene: TRBJ2-1
V gene: TRBV28
clone size: -
D gene: -
CDR3 protein: CASSAAGAGRREQFF
CDR3 DNA: TGTGCCAGCAGTGCGGCGGGGGCCGGGCGGCGGGAGCAGTTCTTC

J gene: TRBJ2-3
V gene: TRBV6-1
clone size: -
D gene: -
CDR3 protein: CASSEAGVASDTQYF
CDR3 DNA: TGTGCCAGCAGTGAAGCAGGGGTAGCCTCCGATACGCAGTATTTT

J gene: TRBJ1-2
V gene: TRBV6-1
clone size: -
D gene: TRBD1
CDR3 protein: CASSEGGTGTYGYTF
CDR3 DNA: TGTGCCAGCAGTGAAGGCGGGACAGGGACCTATGGCTACACCTTC

J gene: TRBJ1-1
V gene: TRBV6-5
clone size: -
D gene: TRBD1
CDR3 protein: CASSFQGAEAEAFF
CDR3 DNA: TGTGCCAGCAGTTTCCAGGGGGCGGAGGCTGAAGCTTTCTTT

J gene: TRBJ2-2
V gene: TRBV28
clone size: -
D gene: TRBD2
CDR3 protein: CASSFLAGGGELFF
CDR3 DNA: TGTGCCAGCAGTTTTCTAGCGGGAGGCGGGGAGCTGTTTTTT

J gene: TRBJ2-3
V gene: TRBV4-2
clone size: -
D gene: -
CDR3 protein: CASSRNYKTLGGSTDTQYF
CDR3 DNA: TGTGCCAGCAGCCGGAACTACAAAACGCTTGGCGGGAGCACAGATACGCAGTATTTT

J gene: TRBJ2-7
V gene: TRBV5-6
clone size: -
D gene: -
CDR3 protein: CASSLRTVHPLEQYF
CDR3 DNA: TGTGCCAGCAGCCTACGGACAGTCCACCCCTTAGAGCAGTACTTC

J gene: TRBJ2-2
V gene: TRBV25-1
clone size: -
D gene: -
CDR3 protein: CASSVAGWYNTGELFF
CDR3 DNA: TGTGCCAGCAGTGTGGCAGGGTGGTATAACACCGGGGAGCTGTTTTTT

J gene: TRBJ1-5
V gene: TRBV28
clone size: few
D gene: -
CDR3 protein: CASGAEGPRDSNQPQHF
CDR3 DNA: TGTGCCAGCGGAGCTGAAGGGCCGAGGGATAGCAATCAGCCCCAGCATTTT

J gene: TRBJ1-1
V gene: TRBV28
clone size: -
D gene: -
CDR3 protein: CASSLSEEGNTEAFF
CDR3 DNA: TGTGCCAGCAGTTTATCGGAGGAAGGGAACACTGAAGCTTTCTTT

J gene: TRBJ2-1
V gene: TRBV18
clone size: -
D gene: -
CDR3 protein: CASSPGRVGNEQFF
CDR3 DNA: TGTGCCAGCTCACCGGGCAGGGTCGGCAATGAGCAGTTCTTC

J gene: TRBJ2-7
V gene: TRBV5-1
clone size: -
D gene: TRBD1
CDR3 protein: CASSSPGTGETEQYF
CDR3 DNA: TGCGCCAGCAGCTCCCCCGGGACAGGGGAAACCGAGCAGTACTTC

J gene: TRBJ2-1
V gene: TRBV27
clone size: -
D gene: TRBD2
CDR3 protein: CASSSLARRYNEQFF
CDR3 DNA: TGTGCCAGCAGTTCACTAGCGAGGCGCTACAATGAGCAGTTCTTC

J gene: TRBJ2-1
V gene: TRBV6-5
clone size: -
D gene: TRBD2
CDR3 protein: CASSYIAGAPEQFF
CDR3 DNA: TGTGCCAGCAGTTACATAGCGGGAGCCCCTGAGCAGTTCTTC

J gene: TRBJ2-7
V gene: TRBV4-2
clone size: once
D gene: -
CDR3 protein: CASSQEVGGEQYF
CDR3 DNA: TGTGCCAGCAGCCAAGAAGTAGGGGGCGAGCAGTACTTC

J gene: TRBJ1-5
V gene: TRBV10-1
clone size: -
D gene: -
CDR3 protein: CASSESTEGQPQHF
CDR3 DNA: TGCGCCAGCAGTGAGTCGACGGAGGGTCAGCCCCAGCATTTT

J gene: TRBJ1-2
V gene: TRBV27
clone size: -
D gene: TRBD1
CDR3 protein: CASTHLGQGKGSYGYTF
CDR3 DNA: TGTGCCAGCACCCACTTGGGACAGGGAAAAGGTTCCTATGGCTACACCTTC

J gene: TRBJ2-1
V gene: TRBV6-5
clone size: -
D gene: -
CDR3 protein: CASSYSVGTAYNEQFF
CDR3 DNA: TGTGCCAGCAGTTACTCGGTGGGGACTGCTTACAATGAGCAGTTCTTC